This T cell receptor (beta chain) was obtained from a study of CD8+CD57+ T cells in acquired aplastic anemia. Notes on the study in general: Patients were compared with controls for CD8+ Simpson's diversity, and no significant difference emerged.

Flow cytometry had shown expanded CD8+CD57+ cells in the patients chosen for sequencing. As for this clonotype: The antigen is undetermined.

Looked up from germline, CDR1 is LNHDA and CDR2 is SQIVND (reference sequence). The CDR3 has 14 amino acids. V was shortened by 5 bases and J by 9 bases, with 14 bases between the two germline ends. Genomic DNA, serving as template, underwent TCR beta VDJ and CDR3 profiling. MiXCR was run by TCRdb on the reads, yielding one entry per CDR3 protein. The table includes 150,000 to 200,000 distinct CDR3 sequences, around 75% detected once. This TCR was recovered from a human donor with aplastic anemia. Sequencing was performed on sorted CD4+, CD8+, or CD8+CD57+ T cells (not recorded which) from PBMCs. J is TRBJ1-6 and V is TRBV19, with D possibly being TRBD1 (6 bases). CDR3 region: CASSGSPRGSPLHF. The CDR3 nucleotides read TGTGCCAGTAGTGGAAGTCCCAGGGGTTCACCCCTCCACTTT.